This TCR beta chain was observed in a study of identical twins. This clonotype was seen a handful of times. TCRdb independently ran MiXCR on the 5' RACE reads; one entry per CDR3 protein. The sample lists hundreds of thousands of distinct CDR3 sequences; approximately 22% were seen once. Germline V gene data show CDR1 as DFQATT and CDR2 as SNEGSKA (reference sequence). This CDR3 contains 14 residues. The germline V and J ends were trimmed by 0 bases and 0 bases, with 7 bases remaining between them. The data were also submitted as part of a second study, on T cells expressing NK-cell markers. From that paper: With respect to HCMV, most of the eight sequenced donors were seropositive, and one was seronegative. In several donors, these clonotypes also led the CD3+CD56-NKG2C+ fraction.

The clonotype originates from a woman between 18 and 30 years old in good health. The sample was PBMCs. V gene TRBV20-1 combines with J gene TRBJ2-3; D is ambiguous. CDR3 loop: CSARDPGSTDTQYF. CDR3 sequence (DNA): TGCAGTGCTAGAGATCCGGGCAGCACAGATACGCAGTATTTT.